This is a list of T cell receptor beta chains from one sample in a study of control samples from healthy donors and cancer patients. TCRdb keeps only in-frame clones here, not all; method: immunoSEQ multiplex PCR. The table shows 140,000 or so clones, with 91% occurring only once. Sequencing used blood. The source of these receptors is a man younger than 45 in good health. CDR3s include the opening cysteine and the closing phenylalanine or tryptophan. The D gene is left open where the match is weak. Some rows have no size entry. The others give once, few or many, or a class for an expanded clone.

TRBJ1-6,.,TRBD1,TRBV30,CAWKPTGGYNSPLHF,TGTGCCTGGAAACCGACAGGGGGCTATAATTCACCCCTCCACTTT
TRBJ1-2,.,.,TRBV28,CASSSQEYSDGYTF,TGTGCCAGCAGTTCCCAGGAATACAGTGATGGCTACACCTTC
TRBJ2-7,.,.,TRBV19,CASKNGLGEQYF,TGTGCCAGTAAGAACGGTCTGGGGGAGCAGTACTTC
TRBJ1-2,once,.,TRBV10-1,CASKCGGWCNGYTF,TGCGCCAGCAAGTGTGGGGGATGGTGTAATGGCTACACCTTC
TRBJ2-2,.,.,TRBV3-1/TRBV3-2,CASSPTAPPLGGELFF,TGTGCCAGCAGCCCAACGGCCCCACCGCTAGGCGGGGAGCTGTTTTTT
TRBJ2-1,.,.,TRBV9,CASSVGRNNEQFF,TGTGCCAGCAGCGTAGGCAGAAACAATGAGCAGTTCTTC
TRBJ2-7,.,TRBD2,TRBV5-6,CASSVGTSFEQYF,TGTGCCAGCAGCGTCGGGACTAGCTTCGAGCAGTACTTC
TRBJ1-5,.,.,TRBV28,CASSLNGAGNQPQHF,TGTGCCAGCAGTTTAAACGGGGCTGGAAATCAGCCCCAGCATTTT
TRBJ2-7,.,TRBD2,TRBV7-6,CASSSLAGGSYEQYF,TGTGCCAGCAGCTCTTTAGCGGGGGGCTCCTACGAGCAGTACTTC
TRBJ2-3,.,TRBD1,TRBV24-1,CATSGPGQGNTDTQYF,TGTGCCACCAGTGGTCCGGGACAGGGGAACACAGATACGCAGTATTTT
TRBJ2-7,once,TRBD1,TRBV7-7,CASSPDRGYEQYF,TGTGCCAGCAGCCCGGACAGGGGCTACGAGCAGTACTTC
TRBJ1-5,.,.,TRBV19,CASSILQGYGNQPQHF,TGTGCCAGTAGTATCCTACAGGGCTACGGCAATCAGCCCCAGCATTTT
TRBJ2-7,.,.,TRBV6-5,CASSYLPGLRSYEQYF,TGTGCCAGCAGTTACTTACCGGGCCTTCGCTCCTACGAGCAGTACTTC
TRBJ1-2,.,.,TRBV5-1,CASSLGRQNYGYTF,TGCGCCAGCAGCTTGGGAAGACAGAACTATGGCTACACCTTC
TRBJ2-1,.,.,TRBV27,CASRNPGVSKLDEQFF,TGTGCCAGCAGAAACCCGGGGGTTAGTAAGTTGGATGAGCAGTTCTTC
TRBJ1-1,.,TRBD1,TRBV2,CASRGDRDTEAFF,TGTGCCAGCAGGGGGGACAGAGACACTGAAGCTTTCTTT
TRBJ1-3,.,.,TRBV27,CASSLAGVTGNTIYF,TGTGCCAGCAGTTTAGCGGGGGTCACTGGAAACACCATATATTTT
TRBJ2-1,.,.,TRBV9,CASSVEEGAYNEQFF,TGTGCCAGCAGCGTAGAGGAGGGAGCTTACAATGAGCAGTTCTTC
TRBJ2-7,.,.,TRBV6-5,CASNNAGAAYEQYF,TGTGCCAGCAATAACGCGGGGGCCGCCTACGAGCAGTACTTC
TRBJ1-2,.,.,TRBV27,CASSSSGLDYTF,TGTGCCAGCAGTTCCTCAGGGCTTGACTACACCTTC
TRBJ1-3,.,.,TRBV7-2,CASSLIWELSGNTIYF,TGTGCCAGCAGCTTAATCTGGGAACTCTCTGGAAACACCATATATTTT
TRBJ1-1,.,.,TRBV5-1,CASSLASPNTEAFF,TGCGCCAGCAGCTTGGCCAGTCCGAACACTGAAGCTTTCTTT
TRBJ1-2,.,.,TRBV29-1,CSVVGTGDRYGYTF,TGCAGCGTTGTGGGTACGGGGGATCGCTATGGCTACACCTTC
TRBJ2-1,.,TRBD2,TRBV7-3,CASSLGLAGFHEQFF,TGTGCCAGCAGTCTAGGACTAGCGGGATTTCATGAGCAGTTCTTC
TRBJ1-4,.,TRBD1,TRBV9,CASSPRQGINEKLFF,TGTGCCAGCAGCCCGCGACAGGGAATTAATGAAAAACTGTTTTTT
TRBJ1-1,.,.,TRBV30,CAWSRDNFNTEAFF,TGTGCCTGGAGCCGGGACAATTTTAACACTGAAGCTTTCTTT
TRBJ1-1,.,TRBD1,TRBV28,CASITGGAAEAFF,TGTGCCAGCATTACAGGGGGCGCGGCTGAAGCTTTCTTT
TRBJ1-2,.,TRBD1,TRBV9,CASSGQGGRSYGYTF,TGTGCCAGCAGCGGACAGGGGGGTCGGAGCTATGGCTACACCTTC
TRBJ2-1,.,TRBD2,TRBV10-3,CASRTSGGAHEQFF,TGTGCCTCGCGGACTAGCGGGGGGGCCCATGAGCAGTTCTTC
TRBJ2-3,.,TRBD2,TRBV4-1,CASSQDPLAGGNTQYF,TGCGCCAGCAGCCAAGATCCTCTAGCGGGGGGTAATACGCAGTATTTT
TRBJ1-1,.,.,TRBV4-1,CASSQGRDTEAFF,TGCGCCAGCAGCCAAGGCAGGGACACTGAAGCTTTCTTT
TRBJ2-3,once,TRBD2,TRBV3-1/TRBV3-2,CASSQDWRGGPDTQYF,TGTGCCAGCAGCCAAGATTGGCGGGGGGGACCAGATACGCAGTATTTT
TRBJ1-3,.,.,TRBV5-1,CASSLEAWAGRSGNTIYF,TGCGCCAGCAGCTTGGAGGCATGGGCCGGCCGCTCTGGAAACACCATATATTTT
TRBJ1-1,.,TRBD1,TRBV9,CASSAGDRGEEAFF,TGTGCCAGCAGCGCGGGGGACAGGGGTGAGGAAGCTTTCTTT
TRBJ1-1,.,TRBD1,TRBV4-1,CASSQTGTAYTEAFF,TGCGCCAGCAGCCAAACCGGGACAGCCTACACTGAAGCTTTCTTT
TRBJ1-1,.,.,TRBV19,CASSIGRLRDEAFF,TGTGCCAGTAGTATAGGTCGATTGAGAGATGAAGCTTTCTTT
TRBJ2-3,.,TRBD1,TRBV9,CASSAPRTGGTDTQYF,TGTGCCAGCAGCGCTCCCCGAACAGGGGGCACAGATACGCAGTATTTT
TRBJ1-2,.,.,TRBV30,CAWSTRGGDGYTF,TGTGCCTGGAGTACCCGGGGGGGGGATGGCTACACCTTC
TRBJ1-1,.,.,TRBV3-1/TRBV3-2,CASSQDRGLNTEAFF,TGTGCCAGCAGCCAAGATAGAGGGTTGAACACTGAAGCTTTCTTT
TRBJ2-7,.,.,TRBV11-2,CASSQPGQVYEQYF,TGTGCCAGCAGCCAGCCCGGACAAGTATACGAGCAGTACTTC
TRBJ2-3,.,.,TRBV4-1,CASSQDIPDGAQYF,TGCGCCAGCAGCCAAGATATCCCCGACGGAGCGCAGTATTTT
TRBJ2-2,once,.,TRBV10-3,CAISGGLNTGELFF,TGTGCCATCAGTGGAGGCTTAAACACCGGGGAGCTGTTTTTT
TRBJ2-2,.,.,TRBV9,CASSLNTGELFF,TGTGCCAGCAGCCTTAACACCGGGGAGCTGTTTTTT
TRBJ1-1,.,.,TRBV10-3,CAIRRENTEAFF,TGTGCCATCAGGCGGGAGAACACTGAAGCTTTCTTT
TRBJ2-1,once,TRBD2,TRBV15,CATSIGLAGGTIF,TGTGCCACCAGTATCGGCCTAGCGGGGGGAACAATCTTC
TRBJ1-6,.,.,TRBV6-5,CASSYSTVFNSPLHF,TGTGCCAGCAGTTACTCGACGGTTTTCAACTCACCCCTCCACTTT
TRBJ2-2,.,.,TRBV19,CASSIGGIGELFF,TGTGCCAGTAGTATTGGTGGAATCGGGGAGCTGTTTTTT
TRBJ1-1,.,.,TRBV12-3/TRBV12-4,CASILPGGTEAFF,TGTGCCAGCATTTTACCGGGGGGAACTGAAGCTTTCTTT
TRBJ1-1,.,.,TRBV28,CASSLSPGSTEAFF,TGTGCCAGCAGTTTATCCCCGGGAAGCACTGAAGCTTTCTTT
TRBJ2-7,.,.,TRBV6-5,CASSPRAYGYEQYF,TGTGCCAGCAGTCCTAGGGCTTATGGCTACGAGCAGTACTTC
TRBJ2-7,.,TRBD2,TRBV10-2,CASSERGGAGEQYF,TGCGCCAGCAGTGAACGCGGGGGGGCCGGAGAGCAGTACTTC
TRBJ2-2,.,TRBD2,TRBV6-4,CANPGLAQCGELFF,TGTGCCAACCCGGGACTAGCCCAGTGCGGGGAGCTGTTTTTT
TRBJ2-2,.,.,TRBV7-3,CASSLRAGELFF,TGTGCCAGCAGCTTAAGGGCCGGGGAGCTGTTTTTT
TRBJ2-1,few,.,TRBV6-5,CASSATNNEQFF,TGTGCCAGCAGCGCGACTAACAATGAGCAGTTCTTC
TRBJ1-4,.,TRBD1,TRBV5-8,CASSLRPGQGREKLFF,TGTGCCAGCAGCTTGCGGCCGGGACAGGGACGGGAAAAACTGTTTTTT
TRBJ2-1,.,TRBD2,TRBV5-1,CASSPGLAGGSFYNEQFF,TGCGCCAGCAGCCCGGGACTAGCGGGGGGCTCCTTCTACAATGAGCAGTTCTTC
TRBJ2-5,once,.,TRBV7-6,CASSLVSGVKETQYF,TGTGCCAGCAGCTTAGTGTCAGGGGTTAAAGAGACCCAGTACTTC
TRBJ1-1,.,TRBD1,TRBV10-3,CASKQGVNTEAFF,TGTGCCAGTAAACAGGGGGTGAACACTGAAGCTTTCTTT
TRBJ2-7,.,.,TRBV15,CATSTGRDNSYEQYF,TGTGCCACCAGCACAGGCCGGGACAACTCCTACGAGCAGTACTTC